The rows below give T cell receptor beta chains drawn from one sample of a study of blood T cell repertoires in COVID-19. Method: immunoSEQ multiplex PCR; TCRdb's copy keeps in-frame clones and lacks some. The sample consists of around 97,000 clones, more than 70% of them appearing once. Sequencing input: peripheral blood. The receptors were sampled from a woman aged 55-70 years with acute or convalescent COVID-19. Each CDR3 is given with its conserved first and last residue. The D gene is left open where the match is weak. The size field is filled for only some rows; it gives once, few, many or a size class.

>NA|TRBJ2-2|TRBV5-6|TRBD1
TGTGCCAGCAGCTCCTGGACAGGGACTAACACCGGGGAGCTGTTTTTT
CASSSWTGTNTGELFF
>NA|TRBJ2-1|TRBV24-1|NA
TGTGCCACCAGTGATTGGCAGGGGCGGGAGAAAGCCAATGAGCAGTTCTTC
CATSDWQGREKANEQFF
>once|TRBJ1-3|TRBV11-3|NA
TGTGCCAGCAGCTCCGGACTGAACTCTGGAAACACCATATATTTT
CASSSGLNSGNTIYF
>NA|TRBJ1-5|TRBV28|TRBD1
TGTGCCAGCAGGCGGACAGGGCCTCAGCCCCAGCATTTT
CASRRTGPQPQHF
>few|TRBJ2-1|TRBV19|NA
TGTGCCAGTAGTATTGGTAGTATCCGCAGGGAGCAGTTCTTC
CASSIGSIRREQFF
>NA|TRBJ2-1|TRBV21-1|NA
TGTGCCAGCAGCAAATGGATAAGGAGGAATGAGCAGTTCTTC
CASSKWIRRNEQFF
>NA|TRBJ2-3|TRBV3-1/TRBV3-2|TRBD2
TGTGCCAGCAGCCAAGGAACTAGCGTTGATACGCAGTATTTT
CASSQGTSVDTQYF
>NA|TRBJ1-1|TRBV19|NA
TGTGCCAGTGGACGGGAAGCGGGTGAAGCTTTCTTT
CASGREAGEAFF
>NA|TRBJ1-1|TRBV19|TRBD1
TGTGCCAGTAGTATGGAGGGGGCGAGGGTCGCACTGAAAGCTTTCTTT
CASSMEGARVALKAFF
>NA|TRBJ2-7|TRBV24-1|TRBD1
TGTGCCACCAGTGACTCCGACAGGGACTCCTACGAGCAGTACTTC
CATSDSDRDSYEQYF
>NA|TRBJ2-3|TRBV2|NA
TGTGCCAGTGCGGGGACTCGAACCTTCACAGATACGCAGTATTTT
CASAGTRTFTDTQYF
>once|TRBJ2-7|TRBV6-5|TRBD2
TGTGCCAGCAGTACCCCGGGGGGGTTGAACAACGAGCAGTACTTC
CASSTPGGLNNEQYF
>NA|TRBJ2-1|TRBV5-8|TRBD2
TGTGCCAGCAGCTGGCCTGGGACTAGCGGGAGGGCTACCCAGTTCTTC
CASSWPGTSGRATQFF
>NA|TRBJ2-7|TRBV6-5|TRBD2
TGTGCCAGCAGTTACTCGGGGACTAGCTCCTACGAGCAGTACTTC
CASSYSGTSSYEQYF
>few|TRBJ2-1|TRBV6-1|TRBD2
TGTGCCAGCAGTGAAGAGTCCCTAGCGGCGGGTGAGCAGTTCTTC
CASSEESLAAGEQFF
>NA|TRBJ1-3|TRBV9|NA
TGTGCCAGCAGCCTCCGGGGGGTCGGAAACACCATATATTTT
CASSLRGVGNTIYF
>NA|TRBJ2-1|TRBV15|NA
TGTGCCACCAGCACACCCCCGGGCTCTTATGGAGGGAGCGATGAGCAGTTCTTC
CATSTPPGSYGGSDEQFF
>NA|TRBJ2-3|TRBV27|TRBD2
TGTGCCAGCAGTTACGGGACTAGATTGTCTACGCAGTATTTT
CASSYGTRLSTQYF
>NA|TRBJ2-1|TRBV9|TRBD2
TGTGCCAGCAGCGTAGCAGGACTAGCGGGGGCTGAGCAGTTCTTC
CASSVAGLAGAEQFF
>NA|TRBJ1-5|TRBV12-3/TRBV12-4|NA
TGTGCCAGCAGCCCCGTCAATCAGCCCCAGCATTTT
CASSPVNQPQHF
>NA|TRBJ2-5|TRBV12-5|TRBD1
TGTGCTAGCGGCGGGACAGGGAGGGAGACCCAGTACTTC
CASGGTGRETQYF
>NA|TRBJ2-2|TRBV7-9|NA
TGTGCCAGCAGTCCCGTCAGGGCCAACACCGGGGAGCTGTTTTTT
CASSPVRANTGELFF
>NA|TRBJ2-5|TRBV2|TRBD2
TGTGCCAGCAGTGAAGGGACTAGCGGGAGAAAGACCCAGTACTTC
CASSEGTSGRKTQYF
>NA|TRBJ2-7|TRBV27|TRBD2
TGTGCCAGCAGTTTCGCTAGCGGGGACTACGAGCAGTACTTC
CASSFASGDYEQYF
>NA|TRBJ1-1|TRBV2|NA
TGTGCCAGCAGTCCCAACAGGGCCGTGAACACTGAAGCTTTCTTT
CASSPNRAVNTEAFF
>NA|TRBJ1-2|TRBV6-5|NA
TGTGCCAGCAGTTATTCCAGGACAATTAACTATGGCTACACCTTC
CASSYSRTINYGYTF